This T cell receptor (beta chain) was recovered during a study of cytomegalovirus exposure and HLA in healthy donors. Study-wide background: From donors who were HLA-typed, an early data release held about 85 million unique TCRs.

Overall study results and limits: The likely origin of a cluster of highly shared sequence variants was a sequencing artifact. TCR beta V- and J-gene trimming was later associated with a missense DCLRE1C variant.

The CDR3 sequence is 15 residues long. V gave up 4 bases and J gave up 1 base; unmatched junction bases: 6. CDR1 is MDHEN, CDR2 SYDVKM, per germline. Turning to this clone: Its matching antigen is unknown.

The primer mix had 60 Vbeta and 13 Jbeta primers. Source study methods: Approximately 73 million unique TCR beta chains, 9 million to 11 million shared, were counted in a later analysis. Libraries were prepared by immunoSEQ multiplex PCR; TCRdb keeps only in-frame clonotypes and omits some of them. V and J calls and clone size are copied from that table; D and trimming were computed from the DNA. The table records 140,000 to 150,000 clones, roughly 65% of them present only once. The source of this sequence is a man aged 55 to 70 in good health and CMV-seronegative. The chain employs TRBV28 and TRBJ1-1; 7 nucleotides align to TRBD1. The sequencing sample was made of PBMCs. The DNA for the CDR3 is TGTGCCAGCAGTTCTAAGGGGGCGGAGAACACTGAAGCTTTCTTT. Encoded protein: CASSSKGAENTEAFF.